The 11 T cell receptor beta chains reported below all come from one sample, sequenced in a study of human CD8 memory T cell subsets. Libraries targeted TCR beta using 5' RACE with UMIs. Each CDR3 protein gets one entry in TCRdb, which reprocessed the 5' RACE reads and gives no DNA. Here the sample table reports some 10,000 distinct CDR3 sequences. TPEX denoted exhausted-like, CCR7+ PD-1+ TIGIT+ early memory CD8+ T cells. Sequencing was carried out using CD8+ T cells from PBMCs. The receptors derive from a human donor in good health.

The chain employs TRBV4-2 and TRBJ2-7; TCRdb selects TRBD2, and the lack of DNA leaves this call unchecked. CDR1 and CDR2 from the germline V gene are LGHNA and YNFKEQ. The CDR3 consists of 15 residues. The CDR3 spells CASSPRDSGSYEQYF.

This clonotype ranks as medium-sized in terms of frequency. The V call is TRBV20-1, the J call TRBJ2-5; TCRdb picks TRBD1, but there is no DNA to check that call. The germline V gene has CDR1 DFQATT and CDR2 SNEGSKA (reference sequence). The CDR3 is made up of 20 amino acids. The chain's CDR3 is CSALRAGGRRFFDRTETQYF.

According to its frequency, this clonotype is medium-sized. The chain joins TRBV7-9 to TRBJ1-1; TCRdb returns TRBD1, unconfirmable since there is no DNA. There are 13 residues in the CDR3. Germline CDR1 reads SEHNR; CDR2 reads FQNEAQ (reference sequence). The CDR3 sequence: CASSLVGVPEAFF.

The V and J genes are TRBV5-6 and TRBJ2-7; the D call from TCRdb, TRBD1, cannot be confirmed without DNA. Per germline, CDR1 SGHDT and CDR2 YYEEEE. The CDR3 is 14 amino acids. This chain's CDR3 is CASSPLGTIYEQYF.

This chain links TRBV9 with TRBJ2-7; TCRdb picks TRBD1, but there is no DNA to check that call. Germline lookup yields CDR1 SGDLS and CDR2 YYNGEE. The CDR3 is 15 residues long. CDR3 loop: CASSPPQGPQGEQYF. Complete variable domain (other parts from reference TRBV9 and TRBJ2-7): DSGVTQTPKHLITATGQRVTLRCSPRSGDLSVYWYQQSLDQGLQFLIQYYNGEERAKGNILERFSAQQFPDLHSELNLSSLELGDSALYFCASSPPQGPQGEQYFGPGTRLTVT.

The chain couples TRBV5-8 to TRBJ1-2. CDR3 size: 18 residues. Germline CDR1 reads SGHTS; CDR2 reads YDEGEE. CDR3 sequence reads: CASSLEGGFGGYFYGYTF.

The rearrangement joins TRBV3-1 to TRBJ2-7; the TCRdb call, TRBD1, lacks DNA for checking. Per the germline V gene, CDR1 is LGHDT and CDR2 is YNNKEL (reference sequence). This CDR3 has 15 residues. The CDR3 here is CASVPGQGGSYEQYF.

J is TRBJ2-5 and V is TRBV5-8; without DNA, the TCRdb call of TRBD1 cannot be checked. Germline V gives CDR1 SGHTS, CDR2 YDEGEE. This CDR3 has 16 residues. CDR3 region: CASSSGQTGKGETQYF.

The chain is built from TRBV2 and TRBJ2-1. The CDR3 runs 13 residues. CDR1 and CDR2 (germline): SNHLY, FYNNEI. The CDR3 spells CASSWTEYNEQFF.

This CDR3 reads CASSPPGDPYYTF. V gene TRBV18 combines with J gene TRBJ1-2; the D call of TRBD1 rests on TCRdb alone, since no DNA is present to check it. CDR1 and CDR2 (germline): KGHSH, LQKENI. There are 13 residues in the CDR3.

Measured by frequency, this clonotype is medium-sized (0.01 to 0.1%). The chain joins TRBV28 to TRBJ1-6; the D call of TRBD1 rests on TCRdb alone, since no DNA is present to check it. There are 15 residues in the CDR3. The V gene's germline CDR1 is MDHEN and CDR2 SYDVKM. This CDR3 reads CASRPRRDRVTPLHF.